The rows below give T cell receptor beta chains drawn from one sample of a study of T cell repertoires in cytomegalovirus infection. These receptors are not linked to any known antigen. TCRdb reprocessed the reads with MiXCR, giving one entry per CDR3 protein. The sample holds 650,000 to 900,000 distinct CDR3 sequences, 32% seen once. Sequences were derived from cultured CD8+ T cells from PBMCs, sampled from culture after CMV antigen stimulation. The receptors come from a human donor in good health (CMV status not recorded). Some clones in this sample may be carry-over from other donors' samples. CDR3s include the opening cysteine and the closing phenylalanine or tryptophan. Expanded clones get a size class; other rows say once, few or many, or leave the size out.

>14|TRBJ2-2|-|TRBV20-1
CSARPYRNTGELFF
>16|TRBJ1-4|-|TRBV12-3/TRBV12-4
CANSFDYRLLKEKLFF
>15|TRBJ2-7|-|TRBV7-9
CASSSRTSGVYEQYF
>13|TRBJ2-1|-|TRBV25-1
CASAAGDPNEQFF
>17|TRBJ2-2|many|TRBV7-9
CASSLATDTVFTGELFF
>13|TRBJ2-1|-|TRBV7-9
CASSLEPGDEQFF
>16|TRBJ2-1|-|TRBV14
CVSSPERGAYYNEQFF
>14|TRBJ1-4|few|TRBV7-6
CASSLERVPEKLFF
>19|TRBJ2-7|-|TRBV10-3
CAITTSRGQGTLRSYEQYF
>12|TRBJ1-2|-|TRBV6-8
CASSYPLEGYTF
>15|TRBJ1-1|-|TRBV20-1
CSARDRDRGITEAFF
>15|TRBJ1-1|-|TRBV6-2/TRBV6-3
CASSYEMIPYTEAFF
>15|TRBJ2-1|-|TRBV19
CASSIPGPLYNEQFF
>13|TRBJ1-1|few|TRBV29-1
CSAGQGMGTEAFF
>15|TRBJ1-1|-|TRBV9
CASSPWDSLNTEAFF
>15|TRBJ1-1|once|TRBV2
CASSDRDRFYTEAFF
>17|TRBJ2-3|-|TRBV20-1
CSARDRDRAVSTDTQYF
>15|TRBJ2-3|many|TRBV28
CASSAWPGYTDTQYF
>14|TRBJ2-2|many|TRBV27
CASSLRGNTGELFF
>17|TRBJ2-2|few|TRBV15
CATSRVGGQRNTGELFF
>16|TRBJ2-5|few|TRBV7-9
CASSPGTSTQQETQYF
>15|TRBJ2-1|many|TRBV11-2
CASTPGQGNYNEQFF
>18|TRBJ2-2|few|TRBV12-3/TRBV12-4
CASSTPLPGAGAYGELFF
>15|TRBJ2-6|many|TRBV6-5
CASSGTGTGANVLTF
>16|TRBJ2-5|-|TRBV6-2/TRBV6-3
CASSYSRDSGQETQYF
>14|TRBJ2-3|-|TRBV2
CASSESGFTDTQYF
>14|TRBJ1-1|-|TRBV6-2/TRBV6-3
CASSSYGENTEAFF
>16|TRBJ1-1|-|TRBV7-9
CASSLEETGLNTEAFF
>13|TRBJ1-1|few|TRBV12-3/TRBV12-4
CASSLTTGAEAFF
>15|TRBJ1-6|many|TRBV7-9
CASSLRSSYNSPLHF
>15|TRBJ2-1|-|TRBV19
CASSTLGTGGNEQFF
>15|TRBJ2-3|-|TRBV7-9
CASSLHRGLTDTQYF
>15|TRBJ2-1|-|TRBV6-2/TRBV6-3
CASSNRASLYNEQFF
>14|TRBJ1-6|many|TRBV6-2/TRBV6-3
CASKIGTGDSPLHF
>16|TRBJ2-4|once|TRBV19
CASSIEEGAAKNIQYF
>14|TRBJ1-3|many|TRBV6-1
CASTKGYSGNTIYF
>12|TRBJ1-2|few|TRBV20-1
CSAETGRGGYTF
>15|TRBJ1-2|-|TRBV6-6
CASSKGLLEENGYTF
>14|TRBJ2-1|many|TRBV7-9
CASRPPMTSGEQFF
>17|TRBJ2-2|-|TRBV20-1
CSASSGTGGPNTGELFF
>14|TRBJ1-2|many|TRBV7-6
CASSLSGQVYGYTF
>18|TRBJ1-3|-|TRBV12-3/TRBV12-4
CASSLPGQLDFSGNTIYF
>16|TRBJ1-1|few|TRBV12-3/TRBV12-4
CASSPGEWLENTEAFF
>13|TRBJ1-1|few|TRBV29-1
CSVEDSLNTEAFF
>15|TRBJ2-3|many|TRBV7-2
CASSLVTGSTDTQYF
>15|TRBJ1-1|-|TRBV5-6
CASSPPTEMNTEAFF
>14|TRBJ2-7|-|TRBV4-1
CANSQVTGGYEQYF
>14|TRBJ1-4|few|TRBV27
CASSSWDSNEKLFF
>13|TRBJ1-2|-|TRBV28
CASSFPATYGYTF
>13|TRBJ2-7|few|TRBV5-6
CASSYGGAREQYF
>13|TRBJ1-1|-|TRBV28
CASSLGRTIEAFF
>14|TRBJ1-1|few|TRBV6-1
CASSVRTPNTEAFF
>15|TRBJ1-1|many|TRBV7-2
CASSLTGGMNTEAFF
>15|TRBJ2-1|few|TRBV14
CASSQVRVLLNEQFF